This T cell receptor (beta chain) originates from a study of blood T cells in healthy people across ages. A second about 7 to 12 cycle PCR used barcoded and J-beta primers. Every molecule of cDNA carried a tag from a template-switch adaptor with 12 random nucleotides. TCRdb reprocessed the 5' RACE reads with MiXCR, giving one entry per CDR3 protein. Of around 690,000 distinct CDR3 sequences in the sample, roughly 53% were seen once. The CDR3 is made up of 14 amino acids. V was trimmed by 7 bases and J by 3 bases, leaving 12 bases between them. Germline loops: CDR1 LGHDT, CDR2 YNNKEL (reference sequence). Notes on this clonotype: The antigen is not known.

A minimum of 6 million PBMCs was isolated per sample. Study observations and caveats: Bulk PBMC profiling left naive and antigen-experienced comparisons inconclusive. Age brought a roughly linear fall in TCR beta diversity measured per million T cells.

This TCR derives from a man aged 55 to 70 in good health. Material: blood. The V call is TRBV3-1, the J call TRBJ1-4; D might be TRBD1 (5 bases). The CDR3 bases are TGTGCCAGCACCAGCGGGGGGGCTAATGAAAAACTGTTTTTT. Its translation: CASTSGGANEKLFF.